The T cell receptor beta chain under discussion was sequenced for a study of blood T cell repertoires in COVID-19. Study summary: The samples span acute and convalescent COVID-19 from the United States, Italy and Spain.

The germline V and J ends were trimmed by 5 bases and 2 bases, with 9 bases remaining between them. Germline V gene lookup returns CDR1 MDHEN and CDR2 SYDVKM. This CDR3 region has 13 residues. Generated by immunoSEQ multiplex PCR, the TCRdb table keeps only in-frame clones and is missing some. The sample lists about 150,000 clones, more than 70% seen once, with roughly 10% in the top ten. This receptor was obtained from a woman of 80 years or more with active or convalescent COVID-19. The source material was peripheral blood. The chain joins TRBV28 to TRBJ1-2; the D is unclear. This chain's CDR3 is CASSTTENYGYTF. Here the CDR3 DNA reads TGTGCCAGCAGTACCACAGAGAACTATGGCTACACCTTC.